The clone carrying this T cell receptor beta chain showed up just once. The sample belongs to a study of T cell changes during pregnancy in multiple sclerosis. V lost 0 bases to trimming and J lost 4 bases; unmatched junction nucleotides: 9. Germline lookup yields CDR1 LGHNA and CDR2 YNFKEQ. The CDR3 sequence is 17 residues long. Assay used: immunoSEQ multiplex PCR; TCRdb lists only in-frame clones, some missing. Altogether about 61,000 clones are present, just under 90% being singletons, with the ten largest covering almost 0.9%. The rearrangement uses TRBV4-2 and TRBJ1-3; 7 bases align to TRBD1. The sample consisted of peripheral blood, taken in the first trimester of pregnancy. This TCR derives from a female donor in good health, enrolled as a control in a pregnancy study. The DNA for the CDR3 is TGTGCCAGCAGCCAAGATCCGCGACAGGGCCGGGGAAACACCATATATTTT. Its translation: CASSQDPRQGRGNTIYF.